This T cell receptor beta chain is drawn from a study of PD-1 blockade in mismatch repair-deficient tumors (dated by TCRdb to the late 2010s). As for the study more broadly: Between late 2013 and 2016, the trial enrolled some 91 consecutive patients with 11 to 12 mismatch repair-deficient cancer types, every one of whom had been previously treated and was progressing. Tumor-associated T cell clones were tracked in the peripheral blood of patients responding to PD-1 blockade by deep sequencing of TCR CDR3 regions. Overall results and qualifications from the work: After pembrolizumab, tumor-resident clones, which were often undetectable in blood before treatment, expanded rapidly and then contracted, generally ahead of radiologic responses.

Mismatch repair deficiency in every enrolled patient was established by polymerase chain reaction or immunohistochemistry. TCR sequencing was carried out for three patients who responded to pembrolizumab therapy. The phase II trial prospectively tested pembrolizumab PD-1 blockade in advanced mismatch repair-deficient cancers regardless of tissue of origin. Serial peripheral blood T cell samples were collected before and at multiple times after starting PD-1 blockade. Blood sampling time points were reported as weeks after the first dose of pembrolizumab. Germline trimming amounts to 4 bases on V and 9 bases on J, with 13 as the count of junction bases outside the gene matches. The germline V gene sets CDR1 to SGDLS and CDR2 to YYNGEE. Spanning cysteine to phenylalanine, the CDR3 consists of 15 amino acids. The kept DNA is CDR3 alone, 45 bases in frame from the first base. Library preparation was by the immunoSEQ multiplex PCR assay. This is the immuneACCESS table as TCRdb keeps it, with only in-frame sequences that have V and J called. A part of the clones is gone; compared with another copy, unresolved V genes explain less than half, and the rest is unexplained. This sample has under 25,000 clones in its table, and over 70% of those were observed once. The biggest ten clones account for around 1.5% of the sample.

Comments on this clone: Its cognate antigen has yet to be identified. It has no much larger one-base neighbor in the sample; base qualities were not kept.

This sequence uses TRBV9 and TRBJ2-7, with 10 middle bases fitting TRBD1. This TCR was recovered from an adult with mismatch repair-deficient cancer. Specimen: PBMCs, collected 52 weeks after starting pembrolizumab. The nucleotide sequence is given as TGTGCCAGCAGCCCCGGACAGGGGGGCTCTGAGGGGCAGTACTTC. Its translation is CASSPGQGGSEGQYF. Outside the CDR3, residues come from the reference TRBV9 and TRBJ2-7 proteins, so the full variable domain is: DSGVTQTPKHLITATGQRVTLRCSPRSGDLSVYWYQQSLDQGLQFLIQYYNGEERAKGNILERFSAQQFPDLHSELNLSSLELGDSALYFCASSPGQGGSEGQYFGPGTRLTVT.